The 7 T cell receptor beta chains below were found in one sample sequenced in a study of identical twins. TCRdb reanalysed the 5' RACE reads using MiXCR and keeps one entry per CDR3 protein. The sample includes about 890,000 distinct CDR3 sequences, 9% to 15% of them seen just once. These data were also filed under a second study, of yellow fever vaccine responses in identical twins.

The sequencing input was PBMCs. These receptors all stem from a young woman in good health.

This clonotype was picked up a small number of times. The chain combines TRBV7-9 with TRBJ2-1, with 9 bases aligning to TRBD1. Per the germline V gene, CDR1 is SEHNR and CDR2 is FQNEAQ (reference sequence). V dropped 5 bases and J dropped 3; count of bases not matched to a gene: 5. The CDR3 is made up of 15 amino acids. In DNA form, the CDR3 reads TGTGCCAGCAGCCAAACGGGACAGGGCTACAATGAGCAGTTCTTC. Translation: CASSQTGQGYNEQFF.

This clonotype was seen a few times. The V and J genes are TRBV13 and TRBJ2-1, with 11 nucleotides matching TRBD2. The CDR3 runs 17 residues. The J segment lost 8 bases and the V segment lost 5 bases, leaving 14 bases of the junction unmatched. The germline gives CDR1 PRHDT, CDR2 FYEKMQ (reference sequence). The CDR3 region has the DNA TGTGCCAGCAGCCGAATTGGGACTAGCGGAGCGAGGTATGAGCAGTTCTTC. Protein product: CASSRIGTSGARYEQFF.

The DNA for the CDR3 is TGTGCCACCAGCAAGGGACAGGCCTACGAGCAGTACTTC. Amino acid sequence: CATSKGQAYEQYF. The gene calls are TRBV15 and TRBJ2-7; TRBD1 agrees at 8 bases. The V segment lost 4 bases and the J segment 2 bases; nucleotides outside the gene matches: 1. The CDR3 sequence is 13 residues long. The germline gives CDR1 LNHNV, CDR2 YYDKDF (reference sequence).

The CDR3 here is CATKGLAGDNEQFF. As DNA, the CDR3 is TGTGCCACGAAGGGCCTAGCGGGAGACAATGAGCAGTTCTTC. The chain carries TRBV24-1 and TRBJ2-1; TRBD2 aligns across 10 bases. This CDR3 region has 14 residues. Germline-derived CDR1 and CDR2 are KGHDR and SFDVKD. V dropped 10 bases and J dropped 5; count of bases not matched to a gene: 7.

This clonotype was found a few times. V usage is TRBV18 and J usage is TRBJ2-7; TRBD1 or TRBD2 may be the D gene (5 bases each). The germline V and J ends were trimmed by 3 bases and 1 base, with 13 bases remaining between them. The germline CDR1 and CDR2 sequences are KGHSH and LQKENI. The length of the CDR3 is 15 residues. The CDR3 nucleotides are TGTGCCAGCTCACCCAACGGGGCTCGATCCTACGAGCAGTACTTC. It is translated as CASSPNGARSYEQYF.

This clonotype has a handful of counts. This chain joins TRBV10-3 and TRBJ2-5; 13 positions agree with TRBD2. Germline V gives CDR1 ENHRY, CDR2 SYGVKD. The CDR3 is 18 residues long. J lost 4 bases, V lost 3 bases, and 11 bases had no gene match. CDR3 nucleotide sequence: TGTGCCATCAGTGAACGGACTAGCGGGAGTGGTATGGGAGAGACCCAGTACTTC. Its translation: CAISERTSGSGMGETQYF.

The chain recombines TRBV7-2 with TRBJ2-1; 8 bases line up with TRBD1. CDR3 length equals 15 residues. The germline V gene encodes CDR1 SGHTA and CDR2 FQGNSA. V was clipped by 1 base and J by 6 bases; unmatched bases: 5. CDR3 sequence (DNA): TGTGCCAGCAGCTTAGACAGGGGGGTCGGCAATGAGCAGTTCTTC. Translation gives CASSLDRGVGNEQFF.